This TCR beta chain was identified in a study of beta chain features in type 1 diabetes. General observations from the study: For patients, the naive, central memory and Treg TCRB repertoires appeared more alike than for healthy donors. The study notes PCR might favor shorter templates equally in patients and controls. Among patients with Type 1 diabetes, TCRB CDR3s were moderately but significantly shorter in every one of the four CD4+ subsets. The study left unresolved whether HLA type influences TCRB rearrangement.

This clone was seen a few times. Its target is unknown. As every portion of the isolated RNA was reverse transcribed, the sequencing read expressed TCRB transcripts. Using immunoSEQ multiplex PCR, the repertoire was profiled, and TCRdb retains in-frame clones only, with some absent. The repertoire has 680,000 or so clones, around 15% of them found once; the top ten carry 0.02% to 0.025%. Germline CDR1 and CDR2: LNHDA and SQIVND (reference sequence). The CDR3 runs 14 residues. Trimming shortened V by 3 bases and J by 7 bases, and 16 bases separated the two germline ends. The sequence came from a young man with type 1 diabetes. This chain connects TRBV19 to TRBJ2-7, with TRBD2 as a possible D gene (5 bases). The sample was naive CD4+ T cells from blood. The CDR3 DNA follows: TGTGCCAGTAGTATCGGGAAGCGCGACGTGGAGCAGTACTTC. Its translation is CASSIGKRDVEQYF.